Shown below are 21 T cell receptor beta chains from a single sample sequenced in a study of CD8 T cells in Susac syndrome. An amount of RNA that ranged from roughly 0.45 to 1 ug was reverse transcribed with random hexamers. TCRdb ran MiXCR on the immunoSEQ multiplex PCR reads and lists one entry per CDR3 protein. The sample yields about 80,000 distinct CDR3 sequences, 85% to 95% seen once. Sequenced input: CD8+ T cells from PBMCs. The receptors here all came from a human donor in good health.

The chain is built from TRBV28 and TRBJ2-5; the D gene is possibly TRBD1 (6 bases). The V and J ends lost 6 bases and 1 base respectively, with 9 bases between them. The CDR3 is 13 residues long. The V gene's germline CDR1 is MDHEN and CDR2 SYDVKM. CDR3 amino acids: CASRQGIQETQYF. DNA for the CDR3: TGTGCCAGCAGACAGGGTATCCAAGAGACCCAGTACTTC. The full variable domain, completed using reference TRBV28 and TRBJ2-5, is DVKVTQSSRYLVKRTGEKVFLECVQDMDHENMFWYRQDPGLGLRLIYFSYDVKMKEKGDIPEGYSVSREKKERFSLILESASTNQTSMYLCASRQGIQETQYFGPGTRLLVL.

CDR3 protein: CASSLNSRGYEQYF. Here the CDR3 DNA reads TGTGCCAGCAGTTTAAATTCCCGGGGATACGAGCAGTACTTC. The genes are TRBV27 and TRBJ2-7; possible D gene TRBD2, 5 bases. The CDR3 extends over 14 amino acids. V gave up 2 bases and J gave up 4 bases, with 12 bases separating them. Germline CDR1 is MNHEY and CDR2 is SMNVEV (reference sequence).

The CDR3 here is CASSQGFPYEQYF. The CDR3 DNA follows: TGCGCCAGCAGCCAAGGCTTCCCCTACGAGCAGTACTTC. The chain couples TRBV4-1 to TRBJ2-7; D not resolved. Germline lookup yields CDR1 MGHRA and CDR2 YSYEKL. V shed 1 base and J shed 2 bases, with 6 bases lying between them. The CDR3 loop spans 13 amino acids.

The chain couples TRBV6-2 or TRBV6-3 to TRBJ1-1, with 7 bases matching TRBD1. Trimming took 3 bases from V and 8 from J; bases not matched to a gene: 6. Germline V gene lookup returns CDR1 MNHEY and CDR2 SVGEGT. The CDR3 is 13 residues long. CDR3 in amino acids: CASSYAGQVEAFF. CDR3 DNA: TGTGCCAGCAGTTATGCCGGACAGGTAGAAGCTTTCTTT.

The chain recombines TRBV12-3 or TRBV12-4 with TRBJ2-3; 9 positions agree with TRBD2. The CDR3 is made up of 16 amino acids. With V trimmed by 7 bases and J by 4 bases, 12 bases remained unmatched. The CDR3 sequence is CASIPEGLAGSDTQYF. The CDR3 DNA sequence: TGTGCCAGCATCCCCGAGGGCCTAGCGGGATCAGATACGCAGTATTTT.

The chain combines TRBV7-9 with TRBJ2-7; 8 nucleotides line up with TRBD1. V shed 0 bases and J 1 base; nucleotides not matched to a gene: 5. Germline V gives CDR1 SEHNR, CDR2 FQNEAQ (reference sequence). This CDR3 spans 16 amino acids. For the CDR3, the DNA is TGTGCCAGCAGCTTAGCGGACAGGGCCCCATCCTACGAGCAGTACTTC. This sequence encodes CASSLADRAPSYEQYF.

This chain uses TRBV12-3 or TRBV12-4 with TRBJ2-7; 13 positions agree with TRBD2. The trim removed 6 bases at V and 6 bases at J, leaving 2 bases unmatched. CDR3 size: 13 residues. The CDR3 protein is CASRTSGRGEQYV. As DNA, the CDR3 is TGTGCCAGCAGAACTAGCGGGAGGGGCGAGCAGTACGTC.

This rearrangement joins TRBV27 to TRBJ1-1, with D possibly being TRBD1 (6 bases). Per germline, CDR1 MNHEY and CDR2 SMNVEV (reference sequence). The V end lost 4 bases, the J end lost 7 bases, and 13 bases lay between the germline ends. This CDR3 contains 13 residues. The DNA of the CDR3 is TGTGCCAGCAGTTGGATAGAGGGGGATGAAGCTTTCTTT. Translation: CASSWIEGDEAFF.

The gene calls are TRBV29-1 and TRBJ2-1; a weak D match, TRBD1 (5 bases). V was pared by 8 bases and J by 1 base, with 12 bases between. Per the germline V gene, CDR1 is SQVTM and CDR2 is ANQGSEA. The CDR3 runs to 13 residues. The CDR3 spells CSQPDTSYNEQFF. In DNA, the CDR3 is TGCAGCCAACCGGACACGTCCTACAATGAGCAGTTCTTC.

J is TRBJ2-7 and V is TRBV7-9, with 9 bases aligning to TRBD2. This CDR3 has 16 residues. With 1 base clipped from V and 0 bases from J, the junction kept 4 bases outside the gene matches. CDR1 and CDR2 from the germline V gene are SEHNR and FQNEAQ (reference sequence). CDR3 bases: TGTGCCAGCAGCTTAGAGGGTAGCGGGAGCTCCTACGAGCAGTACGTC. Amino acid sequence: CASSLEGSGSSYEQYV.

This chain links TRBV5-6 with TRBJ1-1, with 9 bases lining up with TRBD1. The CDR3 length is 11 residues. Germline values: CDR1 SGHDT, CDR2 YYEEEE. The ends lost 4 bases at V and 11 bases at J; junction bases unmatched: 3. CDR3 nucleotides: TGTGCCAGCAGCCGGGACAGGGAGGCTTTCTTT. It yields the protein CASSRDREAFF.

CDR3 in amino acids: CASSFRDGYTEAFF. CDR3 DNA: TGTGCCAGCAGTTTTAGGGACGGCTACACTGAAGCTTTCTTT. V gene TRBV12-3 or TRBV12-4 combines with J gene TRBJ1-1; tentatively, D is TRBD1 (5 bases). This CDR3 has 14 residues. With 3 bases removed from V and 3 bases from J, the gap between germline ends came to 11 bases.

This sequence joins TRBV29-1 and TRBJ2-2; tentative D call: TRBD2 (5 bases). CDR3 length: 11 amino acids. V lost 5 bases, J lost 6 bases, and 7 bases lay in between. Germline V gene sequence: CDR1 SQVTM, CDR2 ANQGSEA. The CDR3 here is CSVPGSGELFF. The DNA of the CDR3 is TGCAGCGTTCCGGGGTCCGGGGAGCTGTTTTTT.

This sequence joins TRBV27 and TRBJ2-4; D is perhaps TRBD1 (6 bases). Trimming pared 5 bases from V and 0 bases from J, leaving 11 bases between. The germline CDR1 and CDR2 sequences are MNHEY and SMNVEV (reference sequence). The CDR3 has 15 amino acids. The CDR3 loop reads CASSPDRSAKNIQYF. The CDR3 DNA sequence: TGTGCCAGCAGTCCCGACAGGTCAGCCAAAAACATTCAGTACTTC.

The V call is TRBV19, the J call TRBJ2-1; unclear D gene. The CDR3 covers 13 residues. The germline V gene encodes CDR1 LNHDA and CDR2 SQIVND (reference sequence). Trimming removed 3 bases from V and 4 bases from J, with 7 bases in between. The DNA of the CDR3 is TGTGCCAGTAGTATTCTACTTTACAATGAGCAGTTCTTC. Amino acids: CASSILLYNEQFF.

V and J are TRBV7-9 and TRBJ2-2, with TRBD2 matching over 8 bases. The V gene end was trimmed by 5 bases and the J gene end by 3 bases; junction bases not matched to a gene: 14. This CDR3 has 18 residues. The germline V gene encodes CDR1 SEHNR and CDR2 FQNEAQ (reference sequence). The CDR3 region is CASSLDLMAGGHTGELFF. The CDR3 bases are TGTGCCAGCAGCCTAGACCTGATGGCGGGAGGTCACACCGGGGAGCTGTTTTTT.

The table lists this clonotype with a few counts. The J gene is TRBJ2-7, the V gene TRBV7-9; D may be TRBD2 (6 bases). The germline CDR1 and CDR2 sequences are SEHNR and FQNEAQ (reference sequence). Trimming took 0 bases from V and 6 from J, leaving 6 bases between them. The CDR3 is made up of 12 amino acids. The CDR3 loop is CASSLAGGEQYF. CDR3 DNA sequence: TGTGCCAGCAGCTTAGCGGGGGGCGAGCAGTACTTC.

The chain uses TRBV29-1 and TRBJ1-5; possible D gene TRBD1, 5 bases. The CDR3 is 12 residues long. Per the germline V gene, CDR1 is SQVTM and CDR2 is ANQGSEA. Trimming shortened V by 7 bases and J by 7 bases, and 14 bases separated the two germline ends. The CDR3 coding sequence is TGCAGCGCGACTTCTGGGGGACAGCCCCAGCATTTT. As protein: CSATSGGQPQHF.

The gene calls are TRBV5-1 and TRBJ2-1; 10 bases line up with TRBD1. The CDR3 contains 15 residues. V was pared by 4 bases and J by 6 bases, with 7 bases of the junction left unmatched. Per the germline V gene, CDR1 is SGHRS and CDR2 is YFSETQ. Here the CDR3 DNA reads TGCGCCAGCAGCACCGACAGGGGGCCACTCAATGAGCAGTTCTTC. Translating it yields CASSTDRGPLNEQFF.

The table lists this clonotype with a count of one. The chain joins TRBV28 to TRBJ2-7; perhaps TRBD2 as D (7 bases). Germline V gene lookup returns CDR1 MDHEN and CDR2 SYDVKM. CDR3 length: 16 residues. V lost 3 bases, J lost 7 bases, and 22 bases lay in between. The CDR3: CASSFIGGRREGEQYV. The CDR3 DNA follows: TGTGCCAGCAGTTTTATCGGGGGGCGAAGGGAAGGGGAGCAGTACGTC.

The rearrangement joins TRBV9 to TRBJ2-4; the D gene could be TRBD1 or TRBD2 (5 bases each). Germline V gene lookup returns CDR1 SGDLS and CDR2 YYNGEE. CDR3 length equals 17 residues. V dropped 0 bases and J dropped 1 base, with 14 bases sitting between them. The DNA for the CDR3 is TGTGCCAGCAGCGTAGGATGGGACCCAGGGGCCAAAAACATTCAGTACTTC. It translates to CASSVGWDPGAKNIQYF.